This T cell receptor (beta chain) was profiled in a study of vaccination and CD4 T cells after COVID-19 (dated 2022 in TCRdb). Turning to the overall study: SARS-CoV-2 positivity had been established in the convalescent patients by nasal swab PCR, and mild disease was recorded in several of these patients and severe disease in one. The convalescent cohort comprised six males and four females, including two Hispanic individuals, seven Caucasians, two Asians and one multiracial person. Two doses of either the Pfizer-BioNTech BNT162b2 vaccine (n=8) or the Moderna mRNA-1273 vaccine (n=2) were administered to participants. Post-COVID blood samples from convalescent patients were collected a median of roughly 100 days after diagnosis, with a range of 35 to 161 days. Post-vaccine blood samples were obtained a median of approximately 74 days after the second vaccine dose, with a range of about 14 to 241 days. Culture stimuli were overlapping spike peptide pools from SARS-CoV-2 and from the common cold coronaviruses HCoV-NL63, HCoV-OC43 and HCoV-229E. Control cultures used a CEFX viral epitope pool as positive control, an HIV-1 Nef peptide pool as negative control, or no peptide. The spike-specific CD4+ TCR repertoire was compared before and after mRNA vaccination in over nine COVID-19 convalescent patients and a few infection-naive healthy vaccine recipients. The research as a whole found: Among the post-vaccine SARS-CoV-2-reactive clones in convalescent patients, a median approximately 86% showed up only after vaccination, which suggests vaccine-specific priming. Of the vaccine-specific clones in convalescent patients, 304 of 307, or nearly all, reacted only to SARS-CoV-2 spike and did not cross-react with common cold coronaviruses. The median number of SARS-CoV-2-reactive clonotypes rose from under 25 after infection to a few dozen after vaccination, but the change was not significant. Only a relatively small number of convalescent patients were included in the study, and early timepoints following natural infection were not analyzed.

V is pruned by 3 bases and J by 7 bases, leaving 7 bases of the junction without a gene match. Inclusive of the bounding cysteine and phenylalanine, the CDR3 is 17 residues long. The CDR3 DNA has 51 bases and is translated from base 1. For CDR1 and CDR2, the germline V gene lists MGHDK and SYGVNS. Interpreted using the paper, the treatment or condition label stands for: 10-day PBMC culture with coronavirus spike peptide pools or control peptides (ViraFEST assay). The study used the ViraFEST assay, which expanded antigen-specific T cells with peptide pools and then identified expanded clonotypes by TCR sequencing. The convalescent patients' positive SARS-CoV-2 PCR tests were from March to December 2020, which was before the Alpha, Beta and Delta variants emerged in the United States. Each well held approximately 2 million PBMCs cultured in IMDM containing approximately 5.3% human AB serum and approximately 9.8 IU/ml IL-2, with around 9.7 ug/ml peptide pools added. Half of the culture medium was replaced with fresh IL-2-containing medium on days 3 and 7. Once the cells had been in culture for about 10 days, the EasySep CD4+ T cell isolation kit was used to isolate CD4+ T cells by negative selection. Ficoll-Paque Plus gradient centrifugation was used to isolate PBMCs from whole blood, and the isolated PBMCs were then either used fresh or cryopreserved at -140C. Triplicate wells were generally used for each culture condition.

A word on this clonotype: No cognate antigen has been identified for it. No much larger clone exists at a distance of one base, and base qualities are not known.

Libraries came from PCR. DNA from cultured CD4+ T cells underwent TCR sequencing with the Oncomine TCR Beta short-read assay at the Johns Hopkins FTIC core. The QIAamp micro DNA kit was used to extract genomic DNA from the cultured CD4+ T cells. The Oncomine TCR Beta libraries from cultured CD4+ T cells were pooled using unique dual indexes and then sequenced on an Illumina iSeq 100. The study's own analysis went as follows. Non-productive sequences were removed, and CDR3s that did not start with C, did not end with F or W, or were shorter than 7 amino acids were discarded. The MANAFEST web application was used to identify antigen-specific clonotypes by comparing peptide-stimulated wells against reference wells and other culture wells. To be called positive, a clone needed an FDR below 0.05, an odds ratio above 5, and a productive frequency above 0.1% in at least two of three replicate wells. A clonotype counted as cross-reactive if it showed significant expansion both in the SARS-CoV-2 spike wells and in at least one common cold coronavirus spike condition. Similarity between CDR3 sequences was evaluated in R version 3.6.1 using Levenshtein distances (stringdist) and unrooted phylogenetic trees (ape). TCRdb's own reprocessing of the public reads used fastp at Q25 and MiXCR and kept productive beta chains. Rows are unified per CDR3 protein, each entry keeping the most common DNA and genes. V and J calls and clone size were set by TCRdb, not the authors. The sample table shows fewer than 15,000 distinct CDR3 sequences, and around 47% are seen once. In total, the top ten clones hold around 22% of the sample.

The sample was CD4+ T cells from blood, cultured in vitro. The receptor comes from a human donor who had recovered from COVID-19. The rearrangement combines TRBV25-1 with TRBJ2-1; 15 bases in the middle match TRBD2. Here the CDR3 is given as CASSDWTSGGVRNEQFF. The sequence in DNA is TGTGCCAGCAGTGACTGGACTAGCGGGGGGGTGAGGAATGAGCAGTTCTTC.